This T cell receptor (beta chain) was captured by sequencing in a study of blood T cell repertoires in COVID-19. Study-wide context: Material from acute and convalescent COVID-19 was sourced from the United States, Italy and Spain. From T cells, B-cell-depleted T cells, or PBMCs came the material, which was cDNA or gDNA.

The CDR3 totals 15 residues. The ends lost 7 bases at V and 6 bases at J; junction bases unmatched: 13. In germline, CDR1 is SNHLY, CDR2 FYNNEI. TCRdb's copy holds only in-frame clones and misses some; the assay was immunoSEQ multiplex PCR. The sample has roughly 130,000 clones, about 88% seen once. Sequenced sample: peripheral blood. The TCR was taken from a man over 45 with active COVID-19. This chain connects TRBV2 to TRBJ2-7; TRBD1 agrees at 9 bases. Here the CDR3 DNA reads TGTGCCAGCACCAGTCCTAGGGACAGGGAGAGCGAGCAGTACTTC. It specifies CASTSPRDRESEQYF.